The T cell receptor beta chain under discussion was sequenced for a study of cytomegalovirus exposure and HLA in healthy donors. In regard to this clone: Its specificity is unknown.

The V and J ends lost 4 bases and 1 base, in that order; junction bases with no gene match: 5. This CDR3 comprises 15 residues. Germline V lookup: CDR1 SGHDT, CDR2 YYEEEE. Primers for the PCR totalled 60 Vbeta and 13 Jbeta. The assay was immunoSEQ multiplex PCR, and TCRdb's table has in-frame clones only and misses some. The sample holds 200,000 to 300,000 clones, about four fifths seen once. General study findings and limits: Later on, a genetic analysis was performed. It linked a missense variant in DCLRE1C with V- and J-gene trimming of TCR beta. Rarity held for most TCR sequences, but there were some public TCRs that occurred in many donors. Cytomegalovirus-associated status was assigned to about 180 TCR beta chains. In a later analysis, parvovirus B19, influenza, CMV and Epstein-Barr virus appeared linked to several top co-occurrence clusters.

The sequence was obtained from a middle-aged woman in good health and CMV-seropositive. Source material: PBMCs. This sequence joins TRBV5-6 and TRBJ2-7; 10 positions match TRBD1. CDR3 in amino acids: CASSLTGGSSYEQYF. The CDR3 nucleotides read TGTGCCAGCAGCCTGACAGGGGGCAGTTCCTACGAGCAGTACTTC.